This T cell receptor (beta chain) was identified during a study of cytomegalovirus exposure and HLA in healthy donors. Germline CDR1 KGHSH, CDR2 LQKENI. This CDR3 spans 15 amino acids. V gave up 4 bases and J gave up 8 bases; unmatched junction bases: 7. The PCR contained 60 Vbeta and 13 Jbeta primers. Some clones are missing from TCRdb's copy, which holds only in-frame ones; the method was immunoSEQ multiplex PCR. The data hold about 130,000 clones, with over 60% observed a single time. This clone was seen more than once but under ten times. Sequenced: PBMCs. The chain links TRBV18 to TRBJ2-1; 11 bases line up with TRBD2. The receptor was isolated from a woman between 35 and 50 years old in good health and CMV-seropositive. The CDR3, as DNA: TGTGCCAGCTCACGAACTAGCGGGAGCGGAGATGAGCAGTTCTTC. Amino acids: CASSRTSGSGDEQFF. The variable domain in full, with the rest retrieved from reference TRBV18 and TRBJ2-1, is NAGVMQNPRHLVRRRGQEARLRCSPMKGHSHVYWYRQLPEEGLKFMVYLQKENIIDESGMPKERFSAEFPKEGPSILRIQQVVRGDSAAYFCASSRTSGSGDEQFFGPGTRLTVL.